The clone carrying this T cell receptor (beta chain) has just a few counts. Its antigen is not identified. UMIs and a universal primer site were added when TCR cDNA was made by 5'RACE template switching. TCRdb recomputed calls from the 5' RACE reads with MiXCR, one row per CDR3 protein. The sample shows a few hundred thousand distinct CDR3 sequences, 17% of them seen only once. This record comes from a study of T cells after yellow fever vaccination. General study points: Overall, a small share of clonotypes was seen in both CD4 and CD8 compartments. Subsequent to the booster, the majority of primary-vaccination clones reappeared (under 98% CD4, 88% CD8).

Trimming cost V 4 bases and J 0 bases, with 16 bases left between them. Germline V gives CDR1 MNHEY, CDR2 SMNVEV (reference sequence). The CDR3 length is 17 residues. The TCR originated in a man younger than 35 who received the YFV17D yellow fever vaccine. This chain connects TRBV27 to TRBJ2-1; a possible D gene is TRBD1 (5 bases). The source was PBMCs, collected about 5 days after the first yellow fever vaccination. The CDR3 nucleotides are TGTGCCAGCAGTTCTATGGGGCAGGGTACCTCCTACAATGAGCAGTTCTTC. Translation: CASSSMGQGTSYNEQFF.